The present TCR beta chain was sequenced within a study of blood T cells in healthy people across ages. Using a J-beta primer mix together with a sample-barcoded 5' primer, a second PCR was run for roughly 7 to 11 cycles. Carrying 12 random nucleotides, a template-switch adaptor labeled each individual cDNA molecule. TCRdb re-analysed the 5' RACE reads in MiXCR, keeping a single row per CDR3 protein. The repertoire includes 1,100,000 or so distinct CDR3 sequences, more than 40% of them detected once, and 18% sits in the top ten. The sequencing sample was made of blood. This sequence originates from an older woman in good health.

CDR3 sequence (DNA): TGTGCCATAGGACTAGCGGGAGGGCCGGGTGAGCAGTTCTTC. Protein: CAIGLAGGPGEQFF. The gene calls are TRBV19 and TRBJ2-1, with 15 bases matching TRBD2. J gave up 9 bases and V 10 bases, and 7 bases lay outside the gene matches. This CDR3 is built from 14 residues. Germline V gene lookup returns CDR1 LNHDA and CDR2 SQIVND (reference sequence).